The source of this T cell receptor beta chain is a study of cytomegalovirus exposure and HLA in healthy donors. The CDR3 is 15 residues long. Germline V gives CDR1 SGHDT, CDR2 YYEEEE. V shed 4 bases and J 8 bases; nucleotides not matched to a gene: 12. This PCR relied on a set of 60 Vbeta primers and 13 Jbeta primers. Only in-frame clones appear in the TCRdb table, and some are missing; sequencing was by immunoSEQ multiplex PCR. The table lists roughly 200,000 clones, roughly 80% of them singletons, with under 2.5% in the top ten. On this clone itself: Its target is unknown.

Overall study findings and caveats: HLA restriction was apparent for most CMV-associated TCR beta chains in a later analysis.

The sequence was collected from a man aged 55 to 70 in good health and CMV-seronegative. Material for sequencing was PBMCs. The chain has TRBV5-6 and TRBJ2-1, with 7 positions matching TRBD1. The DNA for the CDR3 is TGTGCCAGCAGCCGGGTAGGGACAGATAGGGATGAGCAGTTCTTC. Translated, it gives CASSRVGTDRDEQFF.